Included here is one T cell receptor (beta chain) sequence, with context. Its cognate antigen has yet to be identified. No quality values exist for individual bases; no much larger clone is one base distant. V lost 4 bases and J lost 5 bases; the stretch between them is 10 bases long. Reading from cysteine to phenylalanine, the CDR3 counts 12 amino acids. Here the CDR3 DNA is all that survives: 36 bases in frame from base 1. CDR1 SGHDT and CDR2 YYEEEE are derived from the germline V gene. This sample stems from a study of shared T cell receptors in the human thymus listed by TCRdb under 2021. As for the study more broadly: The study examined how self-reactive, shared T-cell receptor alpha chains are generated in the human thymus.

Libraries were prepared through the immunoSEQ multiplex PCR assay. As stored in TCRdb, this immuneACCESS dataset retains in-frame rearrangements with V and J assigned. A fraction of the clones does not appear; measured against another copy, unresolved V genes explain less than half of the discrepancy, and the remainder lacks a known reason. The sample table lists roughly 560,000 clones, 75% to 85% of them with a count of one. The ten biggest clones cover 0.013% of the sample. The data were also submitted as part of a second study, on human thymus T cells. Looking at the second paper: In Finland, the donors were immunologically healthy infants who were having open corrective cardiac surgery for congenital heart defects. Thymus tissue was obtained as surgical resects removed during corrective cardiac surgery. V and J gene segment usage appeared biased in both thymic and peripheral blood repertoires. The related research reported highly overlapping thymic TCR repertoires among unrelated individuals. TCR alpha and beta repertoires from under 10 infant thymus samples and four related peripheral blood samples were characterized in the study. Donor ages ranged from about 7 to 244 days, and the cohort comprised over 5 male and a couple of female infants. Thymocytes were mechanically released from the tissue and were stored as pellets of 10-30 million cells at -70 degrees C. Genomic DNA was extracted from frozen cell pellets with a QIAsymphony instrument. The immunoSEQ multiplex PCR assay was used to amplify the TCRB and TCRAD loci from a standardized amount of quality-controlled genomic DNA. The V(D)J region was spanned by amplicons of a length sufficient to cover the CDR3 and to identify V and J genes. The commercial immunoSEQ service was used to sequence amplicons on an Illumina platform. Primer bias and sequencing errors were corrected as previously described, and TCRAD and TCRB definitions were based on the IMGT database. Repertoires were analysed with immunoSEQ Analyzer 3.0 and VDJTools, covering basic statistics, V/J segment usage, diversity estimates, rarefaction and pairwise overlap. Diversity was estimated using the Chao1, ChaoE, Efron-Thisted, Shannon and inverse Simpson indices, and was also estimated on datasets down-sampled to the size of the smallest sample. Repertoire overlap was assessed by strict matching of CDR3 nucleotide sequence, V gene and J gene, and clustering was done by Jaccard-based multidimensional scaling. On average, roughly 810,000 unique TCRB clonotypes were obtained from thymus samples, compared with approximately 82,000 from blood samples.

Sequencing was carried out using thymocytes. This sequence uses TRBV5-6 and TRBJ2-7; 5 matching bases give a weak D call of TRBD2. The TCR originated in a boy younger than two with a congenital heart defect. Donor details come from another sample of the same person, matched by shared clones. The sequenced DNA is TGTGCCAGCAGCCCCCAAGCGGACGAGCAGTACTTC. Translated, it gives CASSPQADEQYF. Supplemented by the reference TRBV5-6 and TRBJ2-7 proteins around the CDR3, the complete variable domain is DAGVTQSPTHLIKTRGQQVTLRCSPKSGHDTVSWYQQALGQGPQFIFQYYEEEERQRGNFPDRFSGHQFPNYSSELNVNALLLGDSALYLCASSPQADEQYFGPGTRLTVT.